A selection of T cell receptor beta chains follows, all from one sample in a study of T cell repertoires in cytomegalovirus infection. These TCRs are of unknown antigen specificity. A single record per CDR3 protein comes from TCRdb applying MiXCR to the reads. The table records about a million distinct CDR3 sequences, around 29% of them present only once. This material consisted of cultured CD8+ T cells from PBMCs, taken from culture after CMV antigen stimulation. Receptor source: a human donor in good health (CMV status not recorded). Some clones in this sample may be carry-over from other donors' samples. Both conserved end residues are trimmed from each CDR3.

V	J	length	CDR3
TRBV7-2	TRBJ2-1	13	ASSLPGGWDNEQF
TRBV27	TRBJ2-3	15	ASSLSLAGGLRDTQY
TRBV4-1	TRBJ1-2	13	ASSQVASNNYGYT
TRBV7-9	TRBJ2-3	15	ACSFSGGGAETDTQY
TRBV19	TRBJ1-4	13	ASSMTGDANEKLF
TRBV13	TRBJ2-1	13	ASSPGTGPNNEQF
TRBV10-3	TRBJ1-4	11	AISEEGPEKLF
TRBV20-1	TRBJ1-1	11	SARASWDTEAF
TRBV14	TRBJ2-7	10	ASARTHYEQY
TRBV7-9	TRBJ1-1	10	ASLIPRAEAF
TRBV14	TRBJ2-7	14	ASSHQRRDRVNEQY
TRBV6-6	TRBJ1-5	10	ASSYVVQPQH
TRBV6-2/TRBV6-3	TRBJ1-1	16	ASSYIGMRTDLNTEAF
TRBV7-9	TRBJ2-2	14	ASRAPGQGATGELF
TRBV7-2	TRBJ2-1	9	ASRSGREQF
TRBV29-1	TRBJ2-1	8	SVEMSEQF
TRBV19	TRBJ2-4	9	ASSIFNIQY
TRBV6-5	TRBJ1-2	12	ASSYSDPGYGYT